This TCR beta chain derives from a study of cytomegalovirus exposure and HLA in healthy donors. Overall study findings and caveats: There were some public TCRs occurring in many donors, but most TCR sequences were rare.

The primer mix had 60 Vbeta and 13 Jbeta primers. Assay used: immunoSEQ multiplex PCR; TCRdb lists only in-frame clones, some missing. The sample includes roughly 120,000 clones, roughly 70% of them seen just once. CDR1 and CDR2 from the germline V gene are MNHEY and SMNVEV (reference sequence). The V end lost 4 bases, the J end lost 5 bases, and 24 bases lay between the germline ends. The CDR3 spans 18 residues. A remark on this clone: Its specificity is unknown.

The source material was PBMCs. This sequence was found in a woman between 35 and 50 years old in good health and CMV-seropositive. The V gene is TRBV27, the J gene TRBJ2-1; a possible D gene is TRBD2 (5 bases). CDR3 sequence (DNA): TGTGCCAGCAGTTCCAACCTTAAACTAGTAGTCAGACACAATGAGCAGTTCTTC. It translates to CASSSNLKLVVRHNEQFF.